This record looks at one T cell receptor beta chain sequence and its context. Its antigen is not known. A roughly 120-subject validation cohort, separate from the approximately 610-subject first cohort, supplied the donors. These data belong to a study of cytomegalovirus exposure and HLA in healthy donors. The method was immunoSEQ multiplex PCR; TCRdb's version includes in-frame clones alone and lacks a portion of them. This table holds about 240,000 clones, about 87% found once. The CDR3 runs 16 residues. Trimming left V 0 bases short and J 2 bases short, with 12 bases between. Germline assignment: CDR1 SGHRS and CDR2 YFSETQ. Findings and limits, study-wide: Most TCR sequences were rare, but some public TCRs occurred in many donors. Associated with cytomegalovirus, according to the listing, were 150 to 200 TCR beta chains.

J is TRBJ2-1 and V is TRBV5-1, with D perhaps TRBD1 (5 bases). The TCR comes from a man aged 18-30 years in good health and CMV-seronegative. The sequenced material came from PBMCs. This CDR3 is CASSLAGDSTYNEQFF. CDR3 in DNA: TGCGCCAGCAGCTTGGCCGGCGACAGCACCTACAATGAGCAGTTCTTC.